This T cell receptor (beta chain) was profiled in a study of blood T cells in healthy people across ages. Study-wide results and limits: Estimated diversity across one million T cells was deemed an underestimate.

Primed by a sample-barcoded 5' primer and a J-beta primer mix, a second PCR proceeded for roughly 7 to 12 cycles. Via MiXCR, TCRdb re-called the 5' RACE reads, giving one row per CDR3 protein. The table lists 700,000 to 850,000 distinct CDR3 sequences, about 55% of them singletons. Of note for this clonotype: Antigen: not known.

The CDR3 is made up of 14 amino acids. V was cut by 4 bases and J by 2 bases, with 12 bases left in between. CDR1 and CDR2 (germline): MGHRA, YSYEKL. The study recruited healthy Caucasian donors from Russia who were aged roughly 6 to 90. The sequence was obtained from a man older than 75 in good health. The gene calls are TRBV4-1 and TRBJ2-7; a weak D match, TRBD1 (6 bases). Sequencing was done on a sample of blood. CDR3 sequence (DNA): TGCGCCAGCAGCCTTGATACAGGGACCTACGAGCAGTACTTC. This translates into CASSLDTGTYEQYF.